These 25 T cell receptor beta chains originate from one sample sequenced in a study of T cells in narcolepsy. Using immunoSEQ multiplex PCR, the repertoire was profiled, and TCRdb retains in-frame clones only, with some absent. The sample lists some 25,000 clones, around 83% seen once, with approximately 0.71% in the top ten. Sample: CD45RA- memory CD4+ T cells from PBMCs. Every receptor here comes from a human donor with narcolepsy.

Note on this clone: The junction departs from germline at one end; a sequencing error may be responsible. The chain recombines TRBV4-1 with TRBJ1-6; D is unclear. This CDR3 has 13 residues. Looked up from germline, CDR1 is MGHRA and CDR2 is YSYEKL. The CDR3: CASSPFSNSPLHF. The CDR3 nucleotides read TGTGCCAGCAGCCCTTTTTCCAATTCACCCCTCCACTTT.

CDR3: CASSLTSGTYNEQFF. The DNA for the CDR3 is TGCGCCAGCAGCTTGACTAGCGGTACCTACAATGAGCAGTTCTTC. V and J are TRBV5-1 and TRBJ2-1; 8 bases align to TRBD2. The trim removed 1 base at V and 2 bases at J, leaving 2 bases unmatched. From germline, CDR1 is SGHRS and CDR2 YFSETQ. CDR3 length: 15 amino acids.

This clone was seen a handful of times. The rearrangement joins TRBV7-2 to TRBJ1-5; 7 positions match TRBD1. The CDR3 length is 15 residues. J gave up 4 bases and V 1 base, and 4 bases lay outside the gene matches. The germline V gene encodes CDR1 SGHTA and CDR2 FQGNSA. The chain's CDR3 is CASSLGDSQNQPQHF. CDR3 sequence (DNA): TGTGCCAGCAGCTTAGGGGACAGCCAAAATCAGCCCCAGCATTTT.

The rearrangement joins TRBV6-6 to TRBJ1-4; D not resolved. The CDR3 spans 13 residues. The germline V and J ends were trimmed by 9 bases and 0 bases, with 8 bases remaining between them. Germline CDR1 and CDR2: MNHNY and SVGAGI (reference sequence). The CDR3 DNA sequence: TGTGCCAGTACCGGGTCAACTAATGAAAAACTGTTTTTT. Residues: CASTGSTNEKLFF.

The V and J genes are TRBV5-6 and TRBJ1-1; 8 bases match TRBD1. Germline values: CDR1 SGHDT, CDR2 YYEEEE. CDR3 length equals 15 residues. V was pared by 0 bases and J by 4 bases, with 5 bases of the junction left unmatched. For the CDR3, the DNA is TGTGCCAGCAGCTTGGAGCCAGGGGGCATCACTGAAGCTTTCTTT. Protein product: CASSLEPGGITEAFF.

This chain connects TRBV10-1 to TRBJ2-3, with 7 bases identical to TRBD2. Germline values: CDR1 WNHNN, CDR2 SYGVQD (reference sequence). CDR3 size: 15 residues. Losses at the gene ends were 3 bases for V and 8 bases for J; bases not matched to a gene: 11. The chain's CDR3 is CASSERGGWSGTQYF. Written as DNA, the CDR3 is TGCGCCAGCAGTGAAAGGGGAGGGTGGTCAGGTACGCAGTATTTT.

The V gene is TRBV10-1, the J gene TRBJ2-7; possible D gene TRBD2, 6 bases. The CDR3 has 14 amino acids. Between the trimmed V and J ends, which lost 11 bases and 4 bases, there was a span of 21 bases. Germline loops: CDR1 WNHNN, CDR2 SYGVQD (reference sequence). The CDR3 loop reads CAWGNLPGGYEQYF. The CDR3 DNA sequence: TGCGCCTGGGGGAACTTGCCTGGGGGGTACGAGCAGTACTTC.

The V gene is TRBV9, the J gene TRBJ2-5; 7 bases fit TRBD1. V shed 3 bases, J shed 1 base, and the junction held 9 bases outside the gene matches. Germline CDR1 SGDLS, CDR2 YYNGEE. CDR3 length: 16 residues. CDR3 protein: CASSARDRGPQETQYF. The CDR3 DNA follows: TGTGCCAGCAGCGCCCGGGACAGAGGGCCCCAAGAGACCCAGTACTTC.

CDR3 residues: CASSRATYTEAFF. The CDR3, as DNA: TGCGCCAGCAGCCGCGCTACGTACACTGAAGCTTTCTTT. The J gene is TRBJ1-1, the V gene TRBV4-3; unclear D gene. The V gene lost 4 bases and the J gene lost 3 bases, with 9 bases spanning the gap. The CDR3 has 13 residues. The V gene's germline CDR1 is LGHNA and CDR2 YSLEER.

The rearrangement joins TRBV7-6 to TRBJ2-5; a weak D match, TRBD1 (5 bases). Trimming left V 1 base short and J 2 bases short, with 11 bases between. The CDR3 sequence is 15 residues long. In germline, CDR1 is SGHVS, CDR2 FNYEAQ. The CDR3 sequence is CASSLGGRDQETQYF. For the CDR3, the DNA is TGTGCCAGCAGCTTAGGGGGCCGCGATCAAGAGACCCAGTACTTC. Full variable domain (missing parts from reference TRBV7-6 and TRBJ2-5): GAGVSQSPRYKVTKRGQDVALRCDPISGHVSLYWYRQALGQGPEFLTYFNYEAQQDKSGLPNDRFSAERPEGSISTLTIQRTEQRDSAMYRCASSLGGRDQETQYFGPGTRLLVL.

The chain's CDR3 is CASSLSLAGGTDTQYF. In DNA, the CDR3 is TGTGCCAGCAGCTTATCTCTAGCGGGAGGGACAGATACGCAGTATTTT. The chain is built from TRBV7-3 and TRBJ2-3; 12 bases match TRBD2. From germline, CDR1 is SGHTA and CDR2 FQGTGA. V was clipped by 2 bases and J by 3 bases; unmatched bases: 3. The length of the CDR3 is 16 residues.

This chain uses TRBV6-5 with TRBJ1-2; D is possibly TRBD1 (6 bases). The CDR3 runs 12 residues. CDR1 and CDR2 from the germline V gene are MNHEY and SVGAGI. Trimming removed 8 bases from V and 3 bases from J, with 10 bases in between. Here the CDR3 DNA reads TGTGCCAGCGGACAGTCGGACTATGGCTACACCTTC. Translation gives CASGQSDYGYTF.

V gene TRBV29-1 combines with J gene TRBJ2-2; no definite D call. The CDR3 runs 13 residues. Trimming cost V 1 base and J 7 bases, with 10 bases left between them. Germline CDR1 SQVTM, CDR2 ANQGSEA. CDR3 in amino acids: CSVEGLVNGELFF. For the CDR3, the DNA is TGCAGCGTTGAAGGGCTAGTCAACGGGGAGCTGTTTTTT.

The CDR3 spells CASSLGEGTSEAFF. The DNA for the CDR3 is TGCGCCAGCAGCTTGGGAGAGGGGACGTCTGAAGCTTTCTTT. V gene TRBV5-1 combines with J gene TRBJ1-1, with D perhaps TRBD1 (5 bases). V was shortened by 0 bases and J by 6 bases, with 12 bases between the two germline ends. Germline loops: CDR1 SGHRS, CDR2 YFSETQ. The CDR3 spans 14 residues.

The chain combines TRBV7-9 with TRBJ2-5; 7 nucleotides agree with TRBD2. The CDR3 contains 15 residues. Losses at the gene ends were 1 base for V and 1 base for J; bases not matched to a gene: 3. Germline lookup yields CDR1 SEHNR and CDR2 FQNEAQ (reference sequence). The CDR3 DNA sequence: TGTGCCAGCAGCTTAGTGTCGGGGGGCCAAGAGACCCAGTACTTC. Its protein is CASSLVSGGQETQYF.

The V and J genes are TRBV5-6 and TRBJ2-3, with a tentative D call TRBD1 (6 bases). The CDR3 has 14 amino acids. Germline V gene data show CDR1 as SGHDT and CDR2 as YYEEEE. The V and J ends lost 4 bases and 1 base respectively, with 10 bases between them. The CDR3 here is CASSGQSRTDTQYF. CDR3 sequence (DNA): TGTGCCAGCAGCGGACAGAGCCGCACAGATACGCAGTATTTT.

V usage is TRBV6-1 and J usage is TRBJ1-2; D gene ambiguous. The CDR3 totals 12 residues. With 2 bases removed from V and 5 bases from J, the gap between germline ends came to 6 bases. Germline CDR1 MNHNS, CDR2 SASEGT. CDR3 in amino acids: CASSEPAYGYTF. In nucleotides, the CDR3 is TGTGCCAGCAGTGAACCCGCGTATGGCTACACCTTC.

CDR3: CASSLMSPEDTQYF. The CDR3 region has the DNA TGCGCCAGCAGCTTGATGTCCCCCGAGGATACGCAGTATTTT. The J gene is TRBJ2-3, the V gene TRBV5-1; D call uncertain. The V end lost 1 base, the J end lost 6 bases, and 12 bases lay between the germline ends. The CDR3 length is 14 residues. CDR1 and CDR2 (germline): SGHRS, YFSETQ.

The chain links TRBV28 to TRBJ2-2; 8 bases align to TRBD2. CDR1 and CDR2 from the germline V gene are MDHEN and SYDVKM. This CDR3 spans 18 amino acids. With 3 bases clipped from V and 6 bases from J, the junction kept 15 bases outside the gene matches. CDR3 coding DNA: TGTGCCAGCAGTTTTTGGCTAGCGGGTTTAAAGGGGTCCGGGGAGCTGTTTTTT. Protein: CASSFWLAGLKGSGELFF.

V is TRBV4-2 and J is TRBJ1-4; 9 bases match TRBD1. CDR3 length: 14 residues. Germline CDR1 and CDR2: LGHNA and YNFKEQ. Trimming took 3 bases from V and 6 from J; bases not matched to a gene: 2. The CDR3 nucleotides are TGTGCCAGCAGCCAGGGACAGGGATATGAAAAACTGTTTTTT. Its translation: CASSQGQGYEKLFF.

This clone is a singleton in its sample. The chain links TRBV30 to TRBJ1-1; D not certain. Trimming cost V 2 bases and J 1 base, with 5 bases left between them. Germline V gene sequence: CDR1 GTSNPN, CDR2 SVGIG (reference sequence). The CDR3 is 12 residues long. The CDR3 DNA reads TGTGCCTGGAGTCCCACGAACACTGAAGCTTTCTTT. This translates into CAWSPTNTEAFF. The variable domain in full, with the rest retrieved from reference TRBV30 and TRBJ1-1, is SQTIHQWPATLVQPVGSPLSLECTVEGTSNPNLYWYRQAAGRGLQLLFYSVGIGQISSEVPQNLSASRPQDRQFILSSKKLLLSDSGFYLCAWSPTNTEAFFGQGTRLTVV.

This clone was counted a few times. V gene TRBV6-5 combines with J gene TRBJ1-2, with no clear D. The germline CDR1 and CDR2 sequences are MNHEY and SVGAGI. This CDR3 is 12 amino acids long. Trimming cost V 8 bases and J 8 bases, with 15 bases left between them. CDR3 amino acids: CASSKSSEGYTF. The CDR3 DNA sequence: TGTGCCAGCTCTAAGTCTTCGGAGGGCTACACCTTC.

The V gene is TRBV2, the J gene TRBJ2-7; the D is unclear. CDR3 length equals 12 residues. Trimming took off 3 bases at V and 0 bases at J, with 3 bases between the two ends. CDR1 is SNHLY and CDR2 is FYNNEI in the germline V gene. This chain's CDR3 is CASSDHSYEQYF. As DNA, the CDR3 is TGTGCCAGCAGTGATCACTCCTACGAGCAGTACTTC.

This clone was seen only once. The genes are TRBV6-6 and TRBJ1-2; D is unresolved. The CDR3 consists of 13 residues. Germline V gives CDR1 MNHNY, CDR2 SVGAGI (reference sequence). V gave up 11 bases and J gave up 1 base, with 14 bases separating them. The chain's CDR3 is CALTGDNNYGYTF. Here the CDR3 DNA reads TGTGCCCTGACGGGCGATAATAACTATGGCTACACCTTC.

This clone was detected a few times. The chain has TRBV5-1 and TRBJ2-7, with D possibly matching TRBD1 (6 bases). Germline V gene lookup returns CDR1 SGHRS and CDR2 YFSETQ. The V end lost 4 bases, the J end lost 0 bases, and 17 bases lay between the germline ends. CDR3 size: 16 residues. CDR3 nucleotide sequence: TGCGCCAGCAGCCGCGGACAGCAACGCAGCTCCTACGAGCAGTACTTC. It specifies CASSRGQQRSSYEQYF.